The 31 T cell receptor beta chains presented below share a single source sample, sequenced in a study of patients and donors after allogeneic stem cell transplantation. TCRdb re-called the RT-PCR reads with MiXCR, one entry per CDR3 protein. The repertoire consists of about 110,000 distinct CDR3 sequences, with roughly 37% occurring once and the leading ten covering around 27%. Sequenced material: blood, either unsorted or a sorted T cell fraction (not recorded which). These TCRs come from a human donor who was either an allogeneic HSCT recipient or a stem cell or donor lymphocyte infusion donor (not recorded which). It is not recorded whose cells these are; they may come from a transplant donor.

The chain couples TRBV7-3 to TRBJ2-1; D is possibly TRBD1 (5 bases). V lost 0 bases to trimming and J lost 15 bases, with 15 bases between them. The CDR3 covers 13 residues. Germline V gene lookup returns CDR1 SGHTA and CDR2 FQGTGA. The CDR3 spells CASSLTKTVRPFF. Written as DNA, the CDR3 is TGTGCCAGCAGCTTAACGAAGACAGTGAGGCCGTTCTTC.

The chain has TRBV7-9 and TRBJ2-7; the D gene is possibly TRBD1 (5 bases). V shed 4 bases and J shed 0 bases, with 10 bases lying between them. Per germline, CDR1 SEHNR and CDR2 FQNEAQ (reference sequence). This CDR3 region has 14 residues. The DNA of the CDR3 is TGTGCCAGCAGCTCAACAGGTAGCTCCTACGAGCAGTACTTC. Its protein is CASSSTGSSYEQYF.

This clonotype was recorded a few times. The V call is TRBV4-2, the J call TRBJ2-3; 10 positions agree with TRBD2. V trimming: 0 bases; J trimming: 6 bases; junction bases outside the gene matches: 9. This CDR3 contains 17 residues. Germline V gene data show CDR1 as LGHNA and CDR2 as YNFKEQ. As DNA, the CDR3 is TGTGCCAGCAGCCAAGATTACAGCGGGAGGGCCCTTGATACGCAGTATTTT. This encodes CASSQDYSGRALDTQYF.

This clonotype was recorded a few times. The chain combines TRBV11-2 with TRBJ2-5; TRBD1 is a possible D gene (5 bases). V gave up 0 bases and J gave up 2 bases, with 10 bases separating them. CDR1 SGHAT and CDR2 FQNNGV come from the germline V gene. This CDR3 spans 15 amino acids. For the CDR3, the DNA is TGTGCCAGCAGCTTAGATGGGGCGGAGCAAGAGACCCAGTACTTC. The encoded protein is CASSLDGAEQETQYF.

This clonotype has more than one count but fewer than ten. The DNA for the CDR3 is TGCAGTGCTGGCAGGAGCAATCAGCCCCAGCATTTT. Translating it yields CSAGRSNQPQHF. The rearrangement joins TRBV20-1 to TRBJ1-5, with D unresolved. This CDR3 spans 12 amino acids. Germline CDR1 DFQATT, CDR2 SNEGSKA (reference sequence). Trimming pared 5 bases from V and 1 base from J, leaving 6 bases between.

The chain joins TRBV7-2 to TRBJ2-4; D may be TRBD2 (6 bases). Trimming removed 6 bases at V and 0 bases at J, with 15 bases between. Germline values: CDR1 SGHTA, CDR2 FQGNSA. The CDR3 contains 16 residues. The DNA for the CDR3 is TGTGCCAGCAGACCCGGGAGCCCTTTAGCCAAAAACATTCAGTACTTC. Protein product: CASRPGSPLAKNIQYF.

V is TRBV12-3 or TRBV12-4 and J is TRBJ2-7; a weak D match, TRBD1 (5 bases). The germline V and J ends were trimmed by 9 bases and 0 bases, with 15 bases remaining between them. The CDR3 loop spans 14 amino acids. CDR3 protein: CASSEDTSSYEQYF. DNA of the CDR3: TGTGCCAGTTCCGAGGACACCAGCTCCTACGAGCAGTACTTC.

This clonotype was picked up many times. The rearrangement links TRBV18 to TRBJ2-3; no reliable D call. The length of the CDR3 is 14 residues. Trimming took 3 bases from V and 0 from J, leaving 7 bases between them. The germline V gene encodes CDR1 KGHSH and CDR2 LQKENI. The CDR3 bases are TGTGCCAGCTCACCGGTCGTCAGCACAGATACGCAGTATTTT. The encoded protein is CASSPVVSTDTQYF.

For this clonotype: Since the CDR3 does not end with the conserved phenylalanine or tryptophan, this likely comes from a read error. The chain carries TRBV11-3 and TRBJ1-1, with D hard to call. This CDR3 has 17 residues. Germline CDR1 reads SGHNT; CDR2 reads YENEEA. The V gene lost 2 bases and the J gene lost 5 bases, with 21 bases spanning the gap. In DNA, the CDR3 is TGTGCCAGCAGCTTATCTGTTCTTAGGACGGATATAACTGAAGCTTTCTTG. It codes for CASSLSVLRTDITEAFL.

Details on this clonotype: One junction end disagrees with the germline gene, perhaps due to a read error. The chain combines TRBV7-3 with TRBJ2-1; D remains unclear. CDR3 length: 15 amino acids. Germline assignment: CDR1 SGHTA and CDR2 FQGTGA. The DNA of the CDR3 is TGCGCCAGCAGCTTAAAGCCGAGCTCCTACAATGAGCAGTTCTTC. It yields the protein CASSLKPSSYNEQFF.

This sequence joins TRBV12-3 or TRBV12-4 and TRBJ1-4; unclear D gene. This CDR3 is built from 12 residues. Deletions cut 6 bases from V and 4 bases from J, with 6 bases between. This chain's CDR3 is CASSRHNEKLFF. CDR3 DNA sequence: TGTGCCAGCAGCCGTCATAATGAAAAACTGTTTTTT.

The V and J genes are TRBV14 and TRBJ2-1, with 10 nucleotides matching TRBD2. Germline V lookup: CDR1 SGHDN, CDR2 FVKESK. The CDR3 has 17 residues. Trimming cost V 4 bases and J 1 base; bases outside gene matches: 7. The CDR3 loop reads CASSPYSGRFSYNEQFF. CDR3 DNA: TGTGCCAGCAGCCCATATAGCGGGAGGTTTTCCTACAATGAGCAGTTCTTC.

The V gene is TRBV4-2, the J gene TRBJ2-1; 8 bases are shared with TRBD2. Germline V gives CDR1 LGHNA, CDR2 YNFKEQ. V lost 4 bases to trimming and J lost 6 bases; unmatched junction nucleotides: 5. This CDR3 is built from 14 residues. The CDR3 region is CASSRGLGVNEQFF. The CDR3, as DNA: TGTGCCAGCAGCCGGGGACTAGGAGTCAATGAGCAGTTCTTC.

This clonotype was counted a few times. V is TRBV12-3 or TRBV12-4 and J is TRBJ1-3; D not resolved. Trimming left V 5 bases short and J 0 bases short, with 14 bases between. The CDR3 runs 16 residues. The CDR3 region has the DNA TGTGCCAGCAGTAACCCCGGCCCGAGCTCTGGAAACACCATATATTTT. Translating it yields CASSNPGPSSGNTIYF.

This clonotype was counted only a few times. The V and J genes are TRBV4-2 and TRBJ1-6; D may be TRBD1 (5 bases). Germline V CDR1 and CDR2: LGHNA, YNFKEQ. Trimming took 4 bases from V and 5 from J, leaving 18 bases between them. The CDR3 length is 17 residues. CDR3 loop: CASSRGALPEDNSPLHF. The CDR3 DNA reads as TGTGCCAGCAGCCGAGGGGCCCTTCCCGAGGATAATTCACCCCTCCACTTT.

The V call is TRBV7-2, the J call TRBJ1-5, with 7 bases that match TRBD1. Germline CDR1 and CDR2: SGHTA and FQGNSA. J lost 6 bases, V lost 5 bases, and 4 bases had no gene match. The CDR3 runs 13 residues. DNA for the CDR3: TGTGCCAGCAGCACGACAGGGACTCAGCCCCAGCATTTT. This encodes CASSTTGTQPQHF.

This clonotype was counted between two and nine times. V gene TRBV3-1 combines with J gene TRBJ2-2; D gene uncertain. V was pared by 4 bases and J by 0 bases, with 9 bases between. The CDR3 extends over 15 amino acids. CDR1 and CDR2 from the germline V gene are LGHDT and YNNKEL (reference sequence). The CDR3 protein is CASSRKGPNTGELFF. CDR3 DNA: TGTGCCAGCAGCCGAAAAGGTCCGAACACCGGGGAGCTGTTTTTT.

This clonotype has more than one count but fewer than ten. This chain links TRBV15 with TRBJ1-4; D is possibly TRBD1 (5 bases). Per germline, CDR1 LNHNV and CDR2 YYDKDF (reference sequence). This CDR3 contains 16 residues. V was trimmed by 0 bases and J by 1 base, leaving 9 bases between them. The CDR3 region has the DNA TGTGCCACCAGCAGAGATAACGGGGGAACTAATGAAAAACTGTTTTTT. Amino acid sequence: CATSRDNGGTNEKLFF.

This chain joins TRBV7-2 and TRBJ2-1; 7 bases line up with TRBD2. Germline V gives CDR1 SGHTA, CDR2 FQGNSA. V lost 4 bases, J lost 5 bases, and 8 bases stayed unmatched. There are 15 residues in the CDR3. DNA for the CDR3: TGTGCCAGCAGCTCGGGACTACTCCTGCACAATGAGCAGTTCTTC. Translation gives CASSSGLLLHNEQFF.

The chain has TRBV4-1 and TRBJ2-7; TRBD2 matches at 7 bases. V lost 5 bases to trimming and J lost 3 bases; unmatched junction nucleotides: 7. The V gene's germline CDR1 is MGHRA and CDR2 YSYEKL. The CDR3 is 14 residues long. CDR3 in amino acids: CASSRDGGNYEQYF. The CDR3 nucleotides are TGCGCCAGCAGCAGGGACGGGGGGAACTACGAGCAGTACTTC.

The V gene is TRBV25-1, the J gene TRBJ1-1, with unresolved D. The V end lost 1 base, the J end lost 1 base, and 13 bases lay between the germline ends. This CDR3 region has 16 residues. Germline CDR1 and CDR2: MGHDK and SYGVNS. The DNA for the CDR3 is TGTGCCAGCAGTGAATCTCGGCCTGGGCAGAACACTGAAGCTTTCTTT. It yields the protein CASSESRPGQNTEAFF.

The rearrangement joins TRBV20-1 to TRBJ2-7; D tentatively reads TRBD1 or TRBD2 (6 bases each). The CDR3 has 13 residues. Germline V CDR1 and CDR2: DFQATT, SNEGSKA (reference sequence). CDR3 residues: CSPSGGLSYEQYF. CDR3 nucleotide sequence: TGCAGCCCTAGTGGGGGGCTTTCCTACGAGCAGTACTTC.

This clonotype has only a few counts. The rearrangement links TRBV6-5 to TRBJ1-6, with no clear D. This CDR3 contains 13 residues. Trimming stripped 0 bases from V and 9 bases from J, with 6 bases between. Germline lookup yields CDR1 MNHEY and CDR2 SVGAGI. CDR3 in amino acids: CASSYSTGSPLHF. DNA of the CDR3: TGTGCCAGCAGTTACTCGACTGGTTCACCCCTCCACTTT.

The chain combines TRBV30 with TRBJ2-3, with TRBD2 matching over 9 bases. CDR3 length: 15 amino acids. V was clipped by 0 bases and J by 2 bases; unmatched bases: 3. CDR1 and CDR2 from the germline V gene are GTSNPN and SVGIG (reference sequence). CDR3 sequence: CAWSVGLADTDTQYF. CDR3 DNA sequence: TGTGCCTGGAGTGTGGGACTAGCCGACACAGATACGCAGTATTTT.

V and J are TRBV12-3 or TRBV12-4 and TRBJ2-7, with a possible D match to TRBD1 (5 bases). V lost 8 bases, J lost 2 bases, and 13 bases lay in between. The length of the CDR3 is 13 residues. The CDR3 loop is CASQQRRAYEQYF. CDR3 nucleotide sequence: TGTGCCAGCCAGCAGCGCAGGGCCTACGAGCAGTACTTC.

J is TRBJ1-2 and V is TRBV7-9; 7 positions match TRBD1. CDR1 and CDR2 from the germline V gene are SEHNR and FQNEAQ (reference sequence). V gave up 1 base and J gave up 4 bases; unmatched junction bases: 6. The CDR3 covers 15 residues. The CDR3 DNA reads as TGTGCCAGCAGCTTAGAACAGGGGTTTTTCTATGGCTACACCTTC. Amino acid sequence: CASSLEQGFFYGYTF.

The chain couples TRBV4-2 to TRBJ1-3; possible D gene TRBD1, 5 bases. Germline V gene lookup returns CDR1 LGHNA and CDR2 YNFKEQ. The V end lost 6 bases, the J end lost 0 bases, and 9 bases lay between the germline ends. This CDR3 region has 14 residues. DNA of the CDR3: TGTGCCAGCAGTACAGGTATCTCTGGAAACACCATATATTTT. This gives the protein CASSTGISGNTIYF.

The chain combines TRBV25-1 with TRBJ1-1, with D hard to call. This CDR3 region has 15 residues. Trimming took 1 base from V and 2 from J, leaving 11 bases between them. Germline V gene lookup returns CDR1 MGHDK and CDR2 SYGVNS. CDR3 in amino acids: CASSEWEMGNTEAFF. Here the CDR3 DNA reads TGTGCCAGCAGTGAATGGGAGATGGGAAACACTGAAGCTTTCTTT.

The V gene is TRBV4-3, the J gene TRBJ2-1, with 10 bases fitting TRBD1. The length of the CDR3 is 15 residues. Germline loops: CDR1 LGHNA, CDR2 YSLEER. V gave up 4 bases and J gave up 9 bases; unmatched junction bases: 9. CDR3: CASSPAGTGVSEQFF. CDR3 nucleotide sequence: TGCGCCAGCAGCCCAGCCGGGACAGGGGTTTCTGAGCAGTTCTTC.

This clonotype was seen more than once but under ten times. This sequence joins TRBV9 and TRBJ2-5; TRBD2 might be the D (5 bases). Germline V gene sequence: CDR1 SGDLS, CDR2 YYNGEE. The CDR3 totals 12 residues. Trimming pared 3 bases from V and 10 bases from J, leaving 13 bases between. DNA of the CDR3: TGTGCCAGCAGCGGGACGGACCGGGACCAGTACTTC. It encodes CASSGTDRDQYF.

V gene TRBV28 combines with J gene TRBJ2-7; a weak D match, TRBD2 (6 bases). Deletions cut 3 bases from V and 6 bases from J, with 15 bases between. This CDR3 contains 14 residues. Germline assignment: CDR1 MDHEN and CDR2 SYDVKM. Here the CDR3 DNA reads TGTGCCAGCAGTTTGGGCGGGACGCAGGGCGAGCAGTACTTC. Its protein product is CASSLGGTQGEQYF. The full variable domain, with the rest looked up from reference TRBV28 and TRBJ2-7, is DVKVTQSSRYLVKRTGEKVFLECVQDMDHENMFWYRQDPGLGLRLIYFSYDVKMKEKGDIPEGYSVSREKKERFSLILESASTNQTSMYLCASSLGGTQGEQYFGPGTRLTVT.